A selection of T cell receptor beta chains follows, all from one sample in a study of cytomegalovirus exposure and HLA in healthy donors. The data were produced by immunoSEQ multiplex PCR, yet TCRdb's version contains in-frame clones alone and is incomplete. This sample has approximately 190,000 clones, with roughly 80% found just once. The specimen was PBMCs. The receptors come from a man between 45 and 60 years old in good health and CMV-seronegative. Each CDR3 is given with its conserved first and last residue. The order of the fields is CDR3 length, V gene, D gene, clone size, J gene, CDR3 protein, CDR3 DNA. The D gene is left open where the match is weak. The size field is filled for only some rows; it gives once, few, many or a size class.

>15|TRBV4-3|.|.|TRBJ1-5
CASSQDLQGHQPQHF
TGCGCCAGCAGCCAAGACTTACAGGGCCATCAGCCCCAGCATTTT
>13|TRBV7-9|TRBD1|.|TRBJ1-1
CSSSVTGETEAFF
TGTTCCAGCAGTGTAACAGGGGAGACTGAAGCTTTCTTT
>13|TRBV7-6|.|.|TRBJ1-1
CASSQQENTEAFF
TGTGCCAGCAGCCAACAGGAAAACACTGAAGCTTTCTTT
>13|TRBV21-1|.|.|TRBJ1-1
CASRGAQNTEAFF
TGTGCCAGCAGGGGGGCGCAGAACACTGAAGCTTTCTTT
>14|TRBV27|.|.|TRBJ2-1
CASSLGSSYNEQFF
TGTGCCAGCAGTTTAGGGAGCTCCTACAATGAGCAGTTCTTC
>18|TRBV4-1|TRBD2|.|TRBJ2-3
CASSPLAGRASSTDTQYF
TGCGCCAGCAGTCCTCTAGCGGGGAGGGCTAGTAGCACAGATACGCAGTATTTT
>13|TRBV18|TRBD1|.|TRBJ1-1
CASSETGAAEAFF
TGTGCCAGCTCAGAAACAGGGGCGGCTGAAGCTTTCTTT
>13|TRBV7-9|.|.|TRBJ2-7
CAGGDTDDYEQYF
TGTGCCGGCGGAGATACCGACGACTACGAGCAGTACTTC
>14|TRBV13|.|.|TRBJ2-3
CASSLWGRTDTQYF
TGTGCCAGCAGCTTGTGGGGGAGGACAGATACGCAGTATTTT
>14|TRBV7-2|.|.|TRBJ1-1
CASSLGPGNTEAFF
TGTGCCAGCAGCTTAGGGCCTGGCAACACTGAAGCTTTCTTT
>16|TRBV7-8|.|.|TRBJ1-5
CASSLWGLESNQPQHF
TGTGCCAGCAGCTTATGGGGGCTGGAGAGCAATCAGCCCCAGCATTTT
>13|TRBV7-9|.|once|TRBJ1-1
CASSLSWNTEAFF
TGTGCCAGCAGCTTATCGTGGAACACTGAAGCTTTCTTT
>15|TRBV2|.|once|TRBJ1-6
CASSTSHTDNSPLHF
TGTGCCAGCAGTACTTCCCATACGGATAATTCACCCCTCCACTTT
>15|TRBV6-5|.|.|TRBJ1-5
CASSGQLGRNQPQHF
TGTGCCAGCAGTGGACAGCTGGGACGAAATCAGCCCCAGCATTTT
>14|TRBV19|.|.|TRBJ2-1
CASTIRAPGNEQFF
TGTGCCAGTACCATCCGGGCTCCGGGGAATGAGCAGTTCTTC
>15|TRBV5-4|TRBD1|.|TRBJ1-2
CASSLGGDRDLGYTF
TGTGCCAGCAGCTTGGGGGGAGACAGGGATCTCGGCTACACCTTC
>13|TRBV29-1|TRBD1|.|TRBJ1-1
CSVGQGQYTEAFF
TGCAGCGTGGGACAGGGACAGTACACTGAAGCTTTCTTT
>15|TRBV7-2|TRBD1|.|TRBJ1-6
CASRRDRGSNSPLHF
TGTGCCAGCAGAAGGGACAGGGGGAGCAATTCACCCCTCCACTTT
>15|TRBV10-3|TRBD1|.|TRBJ1-6
CAISELGTDNSPLHF
TGTGCCATCAGTGAGTTGGGGACAGATAATTCACCCCTCCACTTT
>13|TRBV2|.|.|TRBJ1-3
CASSEGTPNTIYF
TGTGCCAGCAGTGAGGGGACACCGAACACCATATATTTT
>13|TRBV2|.|once|TRBJ2-3
CASGRGPTDTQYF
TGTGCCAGCGGGCGGGGACCCACAGATACGCAGTATTTT
>15|TRBV25-1|TRBD1|.|TRBJ2-7
CASSELGQGRAEQYF
TGTGCCAGCAGTGAACTGGGACAGGGGCGGGCCGAGCAGTACTTC
>14|TRBV2|TRBD1|.|TRBJ1-4
CASSQDRGDEKLFF
TGTGCCAGCAGTCAAGACAGGGGTGATGAAAAACTGTTTTTT
>15|TRBV7-9|TRBD1|once|TRBJ1-5
CSSSSDRGSNQPQHF
TGTTCCAGCAGCTCGGACAGGGGTAGCAATCAGCCCCAGCATTTT
>13|TRBV7-8|.|.|TRBJ2-7
CASSFRGFGEQYF
TGTGCCAGCAGCTTCCGGGGGTTTGGCGAGCAGTACTTC
>15|TRBV7-2|.|.|TRBJ2-2
CASSSTTSGTGELFF
TGTGCCAGCAGCTCTACTACCTCGGGCACCGGGGAGCTGTTTTTT
>15|TRBV7-2|TRBD1|.|TRBJ1-4
CASSLGTGLREKLFF
TGTGCCAGCAGCTTAGGGACAGGGTTACGGGAAAAACTGTTTTTT
>15|TRBV19|.|.|TRBJ1-5
CASRVAGARDQPQHF
TGTGCCAGTAGGGTCGCAGGGGCCAGGGATCAGCCCCAGCATTTT
>12|TRBV7-2|TRBD1|once|TRBJ1-2
CASRWDSYGYTF
TGTGCCAGCAGATGGGACAGCTATGGCTACACCTTC
>16|TRBV7-2|.|.|TRBJ2-3
CASSLTGGAGTDTQYF
TGTGCCAGCAGCCTTACAGGGGGGGCAGGCACAGATACGCAGTATTTT
>14|TRBV2|TRBD1|.|TRBJ1-2
CASSLRQGRYGYTF
TGTGCCAGCAGTCTAAGACAGGGCAGGTACGGCTACACCTTC
>13|TRBV7-3|.|once|TRBJ2-1
CASSLSKRNEQFF
TGTGCCAGCAGCTTATCAAAGAGGAATGAGCAGTTCTTC
>11|TRBV15|.|.|TRBJ2-7
CATSIGGAQYF
TGTGCCACCAGCATCGGCGGGGCGCAGTACTTC
>12|TRBV15|.|once|TRBJ1-1
CATSRDVGVAFF
TGTGCCACCAGCAGAGATGTAGGGGTAGCTTTCTTT
>15|TRBV7-9|.|.|TRBJ1-5
CSSSLQSDSNQPQHF
TGTTCCAGCAGCTTACAGTCGGACTCCAATCAGCCCCAGCATTTT
>14|TRBV30|.|.|TRBJ1-4
CASVPVTTNEKLFF
TGTGCCTCGGTTCCGGTTACAACTAATGAAAAACTGTTTTTT
>12|TRBV29-1|TRBD1|once|TRBJ1-2
CSVGQGNSGYTF
TGCAGCGTGGGACAGGGGAATTCTGGCTACACCTTC
>16|TRBV4-3|TRBD2|.|TRBJ2-7
CASSQGGLGLGYEQYF
TGCGCCAGCAGCCAGGGGGGACTAGGATTAGGGTACGAGCAGTACTTC
>11|TRBV20-1|.|.|TRBJ2-5
CSVYSGETQYF
TGCAGTGTTTACTCTGGTGAGACCCAGTACTTC
>14|TRBV15|.|.|TRBJ1-3
CATSRSLSGNTIYF
TGTGCCACCAGCAGAAGTCTATCTGGAAACACCATATATTTT
>12|TRBV30|.|.|TRBJ1-1
CAWSAYLGRAFF
TGTGCCTGGAGTGCCTATCTAGGTAGAGCTTTCTTT
>16|TRBV27|TRBD2|few|TRBJ2-3
CASSPLAGGPGDTQYF
TGTGCCAGCAGTCCTCTAGCGGGGGGGCCGGGGGATACGCAGTATTTT
>15|TRBV6-4|TRBD1|few|TRBJ2-2
CASSEGQGWTGELFF
TGTGCCAGCAGTGAAGGACAGGGGTGGACCGGGGAGCTGTTTTTT
>15|TRBV11-3|.|.|TRBJ1-4
CASSLAGVSNEKLFF
TGTGCCAGCAGTCTAGCGGGGGTTTCTAATGAAAAACTGTTTTTT
>17|TRBV11-3|.|.|TRBJ1-2
CASSFCPRMPANYGYTF
TGTGCCAGCAGCTTCTGCCCCCGAATGCCAGCTAACTATGGCTACACCTTC
>15|TRBV7-9|.|.|TRBJ1-2
CSSSPNRVTNYGYTF
TGTTCCAGCAGCCCGAACAGGGTTACTAACTATGGCTACACCTTC
>14|TRBV7-9|.|.|TRBJ2-7
CASSLERRIYEQYF
TGTGCCAGCAGCTTAGAGCGCCGGATCTACGAGCAGTACTTC
>15|TRBV7-9|.|.|TRBJ1-2
CASSLVGGSFGGYTF
TGTGCCAGCAGCTTAGTCGGCGGCAGTTTCGGTGGCTACACCTTC
>15|TRBV19|.|.|TRBJ2-3
CASSISGVGADTQYF
TGTGCCAGTAGTATATCCGGGGTCGGAGCAGATACGCAGTATTTT
>15|TRBV5-1|.|.|TRBJ1-5
CASSAGGISNQPQHF
TGCGCCAGCAGCGCCGGCGGGATTAGCAATCAGCCCCAGCATTTT
>13|TRBV6-5|.|.|TRBJ1-5
CASSTGVLQPQHF
TGTGCCAGCAGTACGGGGGTACTGCAGCCCCAGCATTTT
>15|TRBV7-9|TRBD2|.|TRBJ2-5
CASSSSGGHQETQYF
TGTGCCAGCAGCAGCAGCGGGGGGCACCAAGAGACCCAGTACTTC
>13|TRBV18|.|.|TRBJ1-1
CASSPPAGDEAFF
TGTGCCAGCTCACCACCGGCGGGAGACGAAGCTTTCTTT
>15|TRBV7-9|.|.|TRBJ1-2
CASSLGGSRNYGYTF
TGTGCCAGCAGCCTAGGAGGGTCTCGGAACTATGGCTACACCTTC
>17|TRBV7-2|TRBD2|.|TRBJ2-1
CASSFGLAGRRGNEQFF
TGTGCCAGCAGCTTCGGACTAGCGGGGCGGAGGGGCAATGAGCAGTTCTTC
>14|TRBV5-4|.|.|TRBJ2-5
CASSSGLFEETQYF
TGTGCCAGCAGCTCTGGACTTTTTGAAGAGACCCAGTACTTC
>15|TRBV19|TRBD2|.|TRBJ2-7
CASSPSGLGSYEQYF
TGTGCCAGTAGTCCGTCCGGACTAGGTTCCTACGAGCAGTACTTC
>13|TRBV29-1|.|.|TRBJ1-5
CSVDQGGGQPQHF
TGCAGCGTAGATCAAGGGGGGGGTCAGCCCCAGCATTTT
>14|TRBV7-3|.|.|TRBJ2-1
CASSNPAGHNEQFF
TGTGCCAGCAGCAACCCGGCGGGGCACAATGAGCAGTTCTTC
>15|TRBV29-1|TRBD1|once|TRBJ2-1
CSVARTGLSYNEQFF
TGCAGCGTTGCTCGGACAGGCCTATCCTACAATGAGCAGTTCTTC